What follows is one T cell receptor (beta chain) and its context. Its antigen is unidentified. These data come from a study of CD8+CD57+ T cells in acquired aplastic anemia. Turning to the study itself: The mean DNA yield obtained from sorted CD4+ and CD8+ cells came to roughly 3 ug.

Findings of the study overall: Around 27 CD8+ CDR3 sequences occurred in both the patients and the controls.

By flow cytometry, patients selected for sequencing had shown an expansion of CD8+CD57+ cells. Everyone among the patients had severe acquired aplastic anemia. No patient had been given any therapy when blood was sampled. CDR3 and TCR beta VDJ profiling relied on a genomic DNA template. TCRdb reprocessed the reads with MiXCR, giving one entry per CDR3 protein. This table holds fewer than 250,000 distinct CDR3 sequences, approximately 45% found once. Sequenced sample: sorted CD4+, CD8+, or CD8+CD57+ T cells (not recorded which) from PBMCs. This receptor was obtained from a human donor with aplastic anemia.

The CDR3 loop reads CASSIGAGVGNQPQHF. Here the CDR3 DNA reads TGTGCCAGTAGTATTGGGGCAGGGGTGGGCAATCAGCCCCAGCATTTT. The V gene is TRBV19, the J gene TRBJ1-5, with D possibly being TRBD1 (6 bases). The germline V and J ends were trimmed by 3 bases and 2 bases, with 14 bases remaining between them. CDR1 and CDR2 from the germline V gene are LNHDA and SQIVND (reference sequence). The CDR3 runs 16 residues. Variable domain in full (rest from reference TRBV19 and TRBJ1-5): DGGITQSPKYLFRKEGQNVTLSCEQNLNHDAMYWYRQDPGQGLRLIYYSQIVNDFQKGDIAEGYSVSREKKESFPLTVTSAQKNPTAFYLCASSIGAGVGNQPQHFGDGTRLSIL.